This T cell receptor (beta chain) was captured by sequencing in a study of control samples from healthy donors and cancer patients. Notes on this clone: Other nucleotide sequences in the sample specify the same CDR3.

The method was immunoSEQ multiplex PCR; TCRdb's version includes in-frame clones alone and lacks a portion of them. The sample carries 350,000 to 450,000 clones, 90% recorded once. The receptor's source is a man between 40 and 49 years old with head and neck cancer. Sample: PBMCs.

This CDR3 reads CASSQGGQHNSPLHF. CDR3 coding DNA: TGTGCCAGCAGCCAAGGGGGACAGCATAATTCACCCCTCCACTTT. J is TRBJ1-6 and V is TRBV3-1 (or the pseudogene TRBV3-2); 7 positions match TRBD1. V lost 1 base to trimming and J lost 5 bases; unmatched junction nucleotides: 2. The V gene's germline CDR1 is LGHDT and CDR2 YNNKEL (reference sequence). The CDR3 extends over 15 amino acids.